The T cell receptor (beta chain) under discussion was sequenced for a study of cytomegalovirus exposure and HLA in healthy donors. Findings and caveats of the study: Analysis performed later found about 17,000 TCR beta sequences associated with HLA alleles at 0.05 false discovery rate. Later genetic work tied a missense DCLRE1C variant to beta-chain V and J trimming.

A note on this clone: The antigen remains unidentified.

V lost 0 bases and J lost 5; bases outside the gene matches: 9. The CDR3 is made up of 16 amino acids. Germline V gene data show CDR1 as LGHNA and CDR2 as YNFKEQ. Amplification used 60 Vbeta primers and 13 Jbeta primers. The protocol was immunoSEQ multiplex PCR, while the TCRdb copy is restricted to in-frame clones and leaves out a portion. The profile shows over 100,000 clones, 77% of them singletons. This TCR came from a middle-aged man in good health and CMV-seropositive. V usage is TRBV4-2 and J usage is TRBJ1-1, with TRBD1 identical over 7 bases. Source material: PBMCs. As DNA, the CDR3 is TGTGCCAGCAGCCAAGACGCCCTAGGGGGCACTACTGAAGCTTTCTTT. Protein product: CASSQDALGGTTEAFF.